One sample yielded the 22 T cell receptor beta chains listed below, sequenced in a study of blood T cell repertoires in COVID-19. Only in-frame clones appear in the TCRdb table, and some are missing; sequencing was by immunoSEQ multiplex PCR. Here the sample spans around 400,000 clones, approximately 90% being singletons. Specimen: PBMCs or T cells enriched from blood (not recorded which). The receptors here all came from a woman in her forties who had been exposed to COVID-19.

Points on this clone: Other DNA sequences of this sample code for an identical CDR3. V and J are TRBV18 and TRBJ1-2, with D perhaps matching TRBD1 (6 bases). Germline V gene data show CDR1 as KGHSH and CDR2 as LQKENI. V was shortened by 3 bases and J by 4 bases, with 6 bases between the two germline ends. The CDR3 consists of 12 residues. The CDR3 sequence: CASSPDSYGYTF. CDR3 sequence (DNA): TGTGCCAGCTCACCGGACAGCTATGGCTACACCTTC.

This clone was seen a single time. The chain is built from TRBV18 and TRBJ1-6; D is unresolved. The V gene's germline CDR1 is KGHSH and CDR2 LQKENI. V lost 6 bases, J lost 1 base, and 16 bases lay in between. This CDR3 contains 17 residues. The DNA of the CDR3 is TGTGCCAGCTCCCACACGAGAGGAGGATCCTATAATTCACCCCTCCACTTT. This encodes CASSHTRGGSYNSPLHF.

V is TRBV10-2 and J is TRBJ2-1, with D possibly TRBD2 on 6 matching bases. Trimming removed 6 bases from V and 1 base from J, with 19 bases in between. Germline loops: CDR1 WSHSY, CDR2 SAAADI. This CDR3 has 17 residues. Here the CDR3 reads CASRGGERGQSYNEQFF. The DNA of the CDR3 is TGCGCCAGCAGGGGGGGAGAGCGTGGGCAATCCTACAATGAGCAGTTCTTC.

This rearrangement joins TRBV29-1 to TRBJ2-1; 7 bases agree with TRBD2. Trimming cost V 6 bases and J 3 bases; bases outside gene matches: 5. From germline, CDR1 is SQVTM and CDR2 ANQGSEA. This CDR3 contains 13 residues. CDR3 in DNA: TGCAGCGTACGGACTAGAGACTACAATGAGCAGTTCTTC. Encoded protein: CSVRTRDYNEQFF.

This clone was seen once. The chain has TRBV6-5 and TRBJ1-2; no clear D gene. V was pared by 10 bases and J by 10 bases, with 19 bases between. Per germline, CDR1 MNHEY and CDR2 SVGAGI. The length of the CDR3 is 12 residues. The CDR3 loop reads CATYFSGSFYTF. CDR3 nucleotides: TGTGCCACCTATTTCTCGGGATCATTCTACACCTTC.

The V call is TRBV5-1, the J call TRBJ1-6, with D tentatively TRBD1 (6 bases). The V gene's germline CDR1 is SGHRS and CDR2 YFSETQ. Trimming took off 3 bases at V and 6 bases at J, with 10 bases between the two ends. This CDR3 region has 14 residues. The CDR3 reads CASSYGQSNSPLHF. The DNA for the CDR3 is TGCGCCAGCAGCTACGGACAGTCTAATTCACCCCTCCACTTT.

This chain joins TRBV5-5 and TRBJ2-5; TRBD2 matches 7 bases. The germline CDR1 and CDR2 sequences are SGHKS and YYEKEE (reference sequence). There are 14 residues in the CDR3. J gave up 1 base and V 6 bases, and 6 bases lay outside the gene matches. CDR3 amino acids: CASKGLLIQETQYF. CDR3 DNA sequence: TGTGCCAGCAAGGGACTACTTATCCAAGAGACCCAGTACTTC.

The rearrangement joins TRBV5-6 to TRBJ2-7; 9 bases are shared with TRBD1. The CDR3 extends over 15 amino acids. The ends lost 2 bases at V and 4 bases at J; junction bases unmatched: 7. Germline V gene sequence: CDR1 SGHDT, CDR2 YYEEEE. CDR3 residues: CASSFRDRETYEQYF. The DNA for the CDR3 is TGTGCCAGCAGCTTCCGGGACAGGGAGACTTACGAGCAGTACTTC. Together with reference TRBV5-6 and TRBJ2-7, the CDR3 gives the full variable domain: DAGVTQSPTHLIKTRGQQVTLRCSPKSGHDTVSWYQQALGQGPQFIFQYYEEEERQRGNFPDRFSGHQFPNYSSELNVNALLLGDSALYLCASSFRDRETYEQYFGPGTRLTVT.

A remark on this clone: The CDR3 does not close with the conserved phenylalanine or tryptophan, likely indicating a read error. It is unclear where the CDR3 begins or ends on the DNA, so no DNA is shown, and the CDR3 is as TCRdb lists it. CDR3 sequence reads: CASSEFPSSG. This chain joins TRBV10-1 and TRBJ2-7; TRBD1 was called by the table and not checked on the DNA. The germline V gene has CDR1 WNHNN and CDR2 SYGVQD (reference sequence). The CDR3 is 10 residues long, ends included.

This chain joins TRBV7-9 and TRBJ1-4; no definite D call. CDR1 is SEHNR, CDR2 FQNEAQ, per germline (reference sequence). Between the trimmed V and J ends, which lost 7 bases and 10 bases, there was a span of 16 bases. The CDR3 has 13 amino acids. The CDR3 nucleotides read TGTGCCAGCATCCCGCGGGAGGTTGGAAAACTGTTTTTT. Amino acid sequence: CASIPREVGKLFF.

The chain uses TRBV30 and TRBJ2-5; 9 nucleotides agree with TRBD2. The CDR3 runs to 18 residues. The junction had 18 bases not matched to a gene; V was cut back by 3 bases and J by 4 bases. Germline CDR1 and CDR2: GTSNPN and SVGIG (reference sequence). The CDR3 DNA reads TGTGCCTGGAGACGGCTTGTCGGCGGGAGGGGTGTGGGAGAGACCCAGTACTTC. It codes for CAWRRLVGGRGVGETQYF.

The J gene is TRBJ1-2, the V gene TRBV5-6; D is unresolved. CDR3 size: 13 residues. The germline CDR1 and CDR2 sequences are SGHDT and YYEEEE. V gave up 4 bases and J gave up 8 bases, with 15 bases separating them. CDR3 bases: TGTGCCAGCAGCCCCCGAAGGGCTAGCGGCTACACCTTC. Translation: CASSPRRASGYTF. Full variable domain (remainder filled in from reference TRBV5-6 and TRBJ1-2): DAGVTQSPTHLIKTRGQQVTLRCSPKSGHDTVSWYQQALGQGPQFIFQYYEEEERQRGNFPDRFSGHQFPNYSSELNVNALLLGDSALYLCASSPRRASGYTFGSGTRLTVV.

The rearrangement uses TRBV10-2 and TRBJ2-7; 7 bases are a match to TRBD1. J was trimmed by 0 bases and V by 10 bases; bases with no gene match: 12. The CDR3 contains 15 residues. Germline assignment: CDR1 WSHSY and CDR2 SAAADI. CDR3 nucleotide sequence: TGCGCCATCTCTGTCCCTGCAGGGGGCTCCTACGAGCAGTACTTC. Translated, it gives CAISVPAGGSYEQYF.

V gene TRBV15 combines with J gene TRBJ1-2; 9 bases are a match to TRBD1. V gave up 4 bases and J gave up 7 bases; unmatched junction bases: 10. The CDR3 spans 15 residues. The germline CDR1 and CDR2 sequences are LNHNV and YYDKDF (reference sequence). The CDR3 protein is CATSIRGQGQSGYTF. The CDR3 region has the DNA TGTGCCACCAGCATCCGGGGACAGGGACAAAGTGGCTACACCTTC. The full variable domain, rest sourced from reference TRBV15 and TRBJ1-2, is DAMVIQNPRYQVTQFGKPVTLSCSQTLNHNVMYWYQQKSSQAPKLLFHYYDKDFNNEADTPDNFQSRRPNTSFCFLDIRSPGLGDTAMYLCATSIRGQGQSGYTFGSGTRLTVV.

The rearrangement uses TRBV29-1 and TRBJ1-2; no firm D call. The CDR3 runs to 13 residues. V lost 4 bases to trimming and J lost 8 bases, with 17 bases between them. Germline V gene data show CDR1 as SQVTM and CDR2 as ANQGSEA. The CDR3 DNA sequence: TGCAGCGTTGGGAAGACGGGGAACCGAGGCTACACCTTC. This encodes CSVGKTGNRGYTF.

This clone has just a few counts. The gene calls are TRBV27 and TRBJ2-3; 10 bases match TRBD1. The CDR3 consists of 15 residues. Germline V gene lookup returns CDR1 MNHEY and CDR2 SMNVEV (reference sequence). V lost 5 bases to trimming and J lost 7 bases; unmatched junction nucleotides: 9. CDR3 protein: CASSRGQGDVNTQYF. The CDR3 nucleotides are TGTGCCAGCAGTCGTGGACAGGGGGATGTGAATACGCAGTATTTT.

V usage is TRBV3-1 (or the pseudogene TRBV3-2) and J usage is TRBJ2-1, with D possibly matching TRBD2 (6 bases). Germline CDR1 reads LGHDT; CDR2 reads YNNKEL (reference sequence). This CDR3 region has 16 residues. V lost 0 bases and J 0 bases, leaving 9 bases between the germline ends. The CDR3 nucleotides are TGTGCCAGCAGCCAAGATGGGCGGGACTCCTACAATGAGCAGTTCTTC. Translated: CASSQDGRDSYNEQFF.

The V call is TRBV2, the J call TRBJ1-3; D is perhaps TRBD1 (6 bases). This CDR3 is 15 amino acids long. Germline assignment: CDR1 SNHLY and CDR2 FYNNEI. V was cut by 3 bases and J by 5 bases, with 14 bases left in between. The CDR3, as DNA: TGTGCCAGCAGTGAGGACAGAACTTTAAGAAACACCATATATTTT. Amino acid sequence: CASSEDRTLRNTIYF. The full variable domain, with the rest looked up from reference TRBV2 and TRBJ1-3, is EPEVTQTPSHQVTQMGQEVILRCVPISNHLYFYWYRQILGQKVEFLVSFYNNEISEKSEIFDDQFSVERPDGSNFTLKIRSTKLEDSAMYFCASSEDRTLRNTIYFGEGSWLTVV.

CDR3 DNA: TGTGCCAGCAGCCCTGGACAGGGTCGTCCCCAGCATTTT. Amino acid sequence: CASSPGQGRPQHF. The rearrangement links TRBV2 to TRBJ1-5; TRBD1 matches at 8 bases. The trim removed 6 bases at V and 10 bases at J, leaving 8 bases unmatched. This CDR3 comprises 13 residues. CDR1 SNHLY and CDR2 FYNNEI come from the germline V gene.

This chain uses TRBV19 with TRBJ2-1, with D possibly TRBD1 on 6 matching bases. Germline V CDR1 and CDR2: LNHDA, SQIVND (reference sequence). This CDR3 region has 13 residues. The ends were cut back, 4 bases at V and 5 bases at J, with 9 bases in the middle. CDR3 loop: CASSRQADNEQFF. The DNA for the CDR3 is TGTGCCAGTAGTAGACAGGCCGACAATGAGCAGTTCTTC.

The V and J genes are TRBV30 and TRBJ1-2; a possible D gene is TRBD1 (6 bases). The length of the CDR3 is 13 residues. Germline CDR1 is GTSNPN and CDR2 is SVGIG (reference sequence). V was shortened by 1 base and J by 7 bases, with 13 bases between the two germline ends. This CDR3 reads CAWSAATGTGYTF. The CDR3 bases are TGTGCCTGGAGTGCAGCTACAGGGACTGGCTACACCTTC.

The chain uses TRBV7-9 and TRBJ1-1; 11 bases map to TRBD1. CDR1 is SEHNR, CDR2 FQNEAQ, per germline (reference sequence). The CDR3 has 14 residues. V lost 5 bases, J lost 7 bases, and 6 bases stayed unmatched. CDR3 region: CASSRGQGGGEAFF. For the CDR3, the DNA is TGTGCCAGCAGCCGGGGACAGGGGGGTGGTGAAGCTTTCTTT.